This T cell receptor (beta chain) was sequenced for a study of T cells after posttransplantation cyclophosphamide. Study findings and constraints: Recipient CMV seropositivity and CMV reactivation strongly tracked TRB clonality. Donor CD8+ memory clones often dominated recipient blood repertoires at later times. TRB overlap between skin or GI tissue T cells and blood was limited.

On the day of bone marrow donation, the related graft donor provided peripheral blood. Here immunoSEQ multiplex PCR was the method, and the copy in TCRdb shows in-frame clones only, minus some. This repertoire lists about 37,000 clones without singletons; around 5.9% sits in the top ten. With regard to this clone: Its antigen is unknown.

This TCR was sampled from a man aged 25-45 years in good health and a related stem cell transplant donor. The sample was PBMCs.

The CDR3 protein is CASSRDREDYGYTF. The CDR3 nucleotides are TGTGCCAGCAGCCGGGACAGGGAGGACTATGGCTACACCTTC. This rearrangement joins TRBV5-4 to TRBJ1-2; TRBD1 agrees at 9 bases. The CDR3 runs to 14 residues. With V trimmed by 4 bases and J by 3 bases, 4 bases remained unmatched. Per the germline V gene, CDR1 is SGHNT and CDR2 is YYREEE (reference sequence).